This TCR beta chain was retrieved from a study of synovial regulatory T cells in juvenile arthritis. From germline, CDR1 is KGHSH and CDR2 LQKENI. This CDR3 is 15 amino acids long. The nucleotide record is missing. Study outcomes and limitations: Inflammation-associated Treg cells in blood had less TCR diversity than the remaining blood Treg cells.

Comment on this clone: Its antigen remains unidentified.

Here immunoSEQ multiplex PCR was the method, and the copy in TCRdb shows in-frame clones only, minus some. The specimen's table records roughly 9,800 clones. The sequence was obtained from a donor aged 2-30 years with juvenile idiopathic arthritis. The chain couples TRBV18 to TRBJ1-5. The source material was Treg cells from blood. Regarding subset: remaining (HLA-DR-negative) circulating blood Treg cells. The CDR3 here is CASSPRPGADQPQHF.